This T cell receptor (beta chain) originates from a study of cytomegalovirus exposure and HLA in healthy donors. This clone has a single count. Per germline, CDR1 LNHDA and CDR2 SQIVND (reference sequence). The CDR3 has 13 residues. Trimming cost V 5 bases and J 10 bases, with 12 bases left between them. 13 Jbeta primers and 60 Vbeta primers were used for the PCR. Clones were read by immunoSEQ multiplex PCR, and TCRdb kept only the in-frame ones, dropping some. This sample yields around 130,000 clones, of which 70% to 85% are seen a single time; just under 3% belongs to the top ten. The receptor comes from a woman aged 18-30 years in good health and CMV-seropositive. The chain employs TRBV19 and TRBJ1-6, with a tentative D call TRBD1 (6 bases). Sequences were obtained from PBMCs. CDR3 in DNA: TGTGCCAGTAGTGAACAGGGTGACTCACCCCTCCACTTT. The encoded protein is CASSEQGDSPLHF.